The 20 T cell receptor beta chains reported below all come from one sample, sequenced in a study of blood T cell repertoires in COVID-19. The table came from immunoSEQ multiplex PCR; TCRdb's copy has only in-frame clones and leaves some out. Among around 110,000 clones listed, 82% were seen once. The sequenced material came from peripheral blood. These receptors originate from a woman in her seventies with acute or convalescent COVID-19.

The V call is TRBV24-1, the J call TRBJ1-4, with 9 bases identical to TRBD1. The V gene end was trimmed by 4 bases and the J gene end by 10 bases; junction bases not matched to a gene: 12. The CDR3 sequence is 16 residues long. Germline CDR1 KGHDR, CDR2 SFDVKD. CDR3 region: CATSESGTGRIGKLFF. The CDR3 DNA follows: TGTGCCACCAGTGAATCCGGGACAGGGAGAATTGGAAAACTGTTTTTT.

The CDR3 loop reads CASSWTGGAGTEAFF. The CDR3 DNA reads TGTGCCAGCAGTTGGACAGGGGGCGCAGGGACTGAAGCTTTCTTT. V is TRBV27 and J is TRBJ1-1, with 11 bases that match TRBD1. Germline CDR1 reads MNHEY; CDR2 reads SMNVEV (reference sequence). This CDR3 comprises 15 residues. With V trimmed by 4 bases and J by 5 bases, 6 bases remained unmatched.

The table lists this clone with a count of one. CDR3 bases: TGCAGCGTTGCAGGGGGCTATGGCTACACCTTC. It yields the protein CSVAGGYGYTF. V and J are TRBV29-1 and TRBJ1-2, with 7 bases fitting TRBD1. Unmatched junction bases numbered 0, after V lost 4 bases and J lost 4 bases. The germline V gene has CDR1 SQVTM and CDR2 ANQGSEA. The CDR3 is 11 amino acids.

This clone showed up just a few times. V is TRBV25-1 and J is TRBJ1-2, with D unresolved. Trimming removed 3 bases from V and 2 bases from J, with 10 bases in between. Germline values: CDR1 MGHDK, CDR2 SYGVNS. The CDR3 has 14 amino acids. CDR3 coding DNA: TGTGCCAGCAGTGACCCACAGACGAACTATGGCTACACCTTC. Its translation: CASSDPQTNYGYTF.

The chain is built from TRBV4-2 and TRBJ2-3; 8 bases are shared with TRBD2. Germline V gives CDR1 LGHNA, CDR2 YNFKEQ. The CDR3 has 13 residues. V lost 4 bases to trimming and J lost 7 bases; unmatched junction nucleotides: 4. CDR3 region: CASSPGLENTQYF. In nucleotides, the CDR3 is TGTGCCAGCAGCCCGGGACTAGAAAATACGCAGTATTTT.

CDR3 sequence reads: CASSRGQSYEQYV. The CDR3 region has the DNA TGCGCCAGCAGTCGCGGACAGTCCTACGAGCAGTACGTC. The rearrangement links TRBV10-2 to TRBJ2-7; a weak D match, TRBD1 (6 bases). The CDR3 loop spans 13 amino acids. The germline CDR1 and CDR2 sequences are WSHSY and SAAADI. Trimming stripped 5 bases from V and 1 base from J, with 9 bases between.

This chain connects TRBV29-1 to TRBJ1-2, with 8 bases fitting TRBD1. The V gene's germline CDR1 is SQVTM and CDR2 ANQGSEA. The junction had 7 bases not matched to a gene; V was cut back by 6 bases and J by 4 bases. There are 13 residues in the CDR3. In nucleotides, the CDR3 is TGCAGCGTAGACAGGGGAATTGGCTATGGCTACACCTTC. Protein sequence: CSVDRGIGYGYTF.

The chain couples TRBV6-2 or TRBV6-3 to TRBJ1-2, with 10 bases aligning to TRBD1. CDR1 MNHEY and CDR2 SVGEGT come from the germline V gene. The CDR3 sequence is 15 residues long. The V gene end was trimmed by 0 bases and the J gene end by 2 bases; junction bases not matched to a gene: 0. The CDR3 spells CASSYSGQGNYGYTF. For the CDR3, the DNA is TGTGCCAGCAGTTACTCGGGACAGGGGAACTATGGCTACACCTTC.

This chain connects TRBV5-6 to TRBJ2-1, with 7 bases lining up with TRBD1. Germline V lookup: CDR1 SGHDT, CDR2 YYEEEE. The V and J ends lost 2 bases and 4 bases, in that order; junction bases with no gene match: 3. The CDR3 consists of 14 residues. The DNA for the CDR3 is TGTGCCAGCAGCTTTGGGACAGAATACAATGAGCAGTTCTTC. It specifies CASSFGTEYNEQFF.

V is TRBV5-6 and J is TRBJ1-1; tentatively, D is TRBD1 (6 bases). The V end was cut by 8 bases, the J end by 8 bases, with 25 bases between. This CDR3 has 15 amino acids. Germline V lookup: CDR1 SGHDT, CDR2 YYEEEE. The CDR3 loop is CASREGDGIIREAFF. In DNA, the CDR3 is TGTGCCAGTAGAGAGGGGGACGGCATTATCCGAGAAGCTTTCTTT. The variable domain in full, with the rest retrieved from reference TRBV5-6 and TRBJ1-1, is DAGVTQSPTHLIKTRGQQVTLRCSPKSGHDTVSWYQQALGQGPQFIFQYYEEEERQRGNFPDRFSGHQFPNYSSELNVNALLLGDSALYLCASREGDGIIREAFFGQGTRLTVV.

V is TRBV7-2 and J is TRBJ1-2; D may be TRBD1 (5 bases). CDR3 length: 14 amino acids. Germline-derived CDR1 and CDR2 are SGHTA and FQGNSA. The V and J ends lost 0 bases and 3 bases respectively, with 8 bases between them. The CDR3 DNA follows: TGTGCCAGCAGCTTAGCGATCAGGGACTATGGCTACACCTTC. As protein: CASSLAIRDYGYTF.

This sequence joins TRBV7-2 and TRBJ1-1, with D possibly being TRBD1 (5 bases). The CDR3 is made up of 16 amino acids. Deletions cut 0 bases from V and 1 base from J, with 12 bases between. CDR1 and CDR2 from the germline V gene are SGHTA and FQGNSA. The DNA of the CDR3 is TGTGCCAGCAGCTTAGCGGGGGGTACAAGGAACACTGAAGCTTTCTTT. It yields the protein CASSLAGGTRNTEAFF. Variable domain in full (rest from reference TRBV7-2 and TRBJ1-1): GAGVSQSPSNKVTEKGKDVELRCDPISGHTALYWYRQSLGQGLEFLIYFQGNSAPDKSGLPSDRFSAERTGGSVSTLTIQRTQQEDSAVYLCASSLAGGTRNTEAFFGQGTRLTVV.

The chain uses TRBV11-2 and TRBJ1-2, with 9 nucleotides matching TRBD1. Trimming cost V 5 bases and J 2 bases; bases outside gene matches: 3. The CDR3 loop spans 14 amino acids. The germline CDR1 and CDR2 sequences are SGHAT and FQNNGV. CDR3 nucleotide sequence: TGTGCCAGCAGCCCCGGACAGGGGAACTATGGCTACACCTTC. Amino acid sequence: CASSPGQGNYGYTF.

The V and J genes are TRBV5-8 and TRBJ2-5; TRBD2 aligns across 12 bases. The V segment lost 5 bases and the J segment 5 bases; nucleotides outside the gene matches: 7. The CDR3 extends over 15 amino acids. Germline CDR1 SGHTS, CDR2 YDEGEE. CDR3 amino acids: CASRPSSGGAETQYF. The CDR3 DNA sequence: TGTGCCAGCAGGCCCTCTAGCGGGGGGGCGGAGACCCAGTACTTC.

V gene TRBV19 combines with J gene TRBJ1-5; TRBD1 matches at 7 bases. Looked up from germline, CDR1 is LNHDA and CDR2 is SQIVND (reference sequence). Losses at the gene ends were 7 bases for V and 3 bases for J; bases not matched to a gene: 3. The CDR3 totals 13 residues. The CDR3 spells CASTQGDNQPQHF. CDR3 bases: TGTGCCAGTACGCAGGGGGACAATCAGCCCCAGCATTTT.

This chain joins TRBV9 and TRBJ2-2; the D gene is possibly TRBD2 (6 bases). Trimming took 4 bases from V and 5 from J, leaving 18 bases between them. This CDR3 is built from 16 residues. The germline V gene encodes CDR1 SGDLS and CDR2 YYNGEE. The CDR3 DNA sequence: TGTGCCAGCAGCTCCTCCTCCGGGACTCTAACCGGGGAGCTGTTTTTT. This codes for CASSSSSGTLTGELFF. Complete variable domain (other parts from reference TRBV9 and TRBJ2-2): DSGVTQTPKHLITATGQRVTLRCSPRSGDLSVYWYQQSLDQGLQFLIQYYNGEERAKGNILERFSAQQFPDLHSELNLSSLELGDSALYFCASSSSSGTLTGELFFGEGSRLTVL.

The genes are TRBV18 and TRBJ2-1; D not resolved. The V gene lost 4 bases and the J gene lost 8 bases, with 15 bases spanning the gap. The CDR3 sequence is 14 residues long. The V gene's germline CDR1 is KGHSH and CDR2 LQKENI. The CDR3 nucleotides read TGTGCCAGCTCACATTACTTCTCCGAGTATGAGCAGTTCTTC. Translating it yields CASSHYFSEYEQFF. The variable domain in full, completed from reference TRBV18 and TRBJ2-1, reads NAGVMQNPRHLVRRRGQEARLRCSPMKGHSHVYWYRQLPEEGLKFMVYLQKENIIDESGMPKERFSAEFPKEGPSILRIQQVVRGDSAAYFCASSHYFSEYEQFFGPGTRLTVL.

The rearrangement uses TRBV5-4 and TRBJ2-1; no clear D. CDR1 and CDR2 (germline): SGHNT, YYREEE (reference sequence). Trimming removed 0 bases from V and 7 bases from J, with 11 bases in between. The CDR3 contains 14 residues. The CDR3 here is CASSLDPGANEQFF. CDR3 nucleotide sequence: TGTGCCAGCAGCTTGGATCCAGGCGCGAATGAGCAGTTCTTC.

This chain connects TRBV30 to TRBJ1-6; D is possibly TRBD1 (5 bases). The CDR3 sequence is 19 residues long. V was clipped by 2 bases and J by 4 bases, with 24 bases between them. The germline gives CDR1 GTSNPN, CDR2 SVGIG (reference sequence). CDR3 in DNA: TGTGCCTGGAGTTTTCGGGCAGGGTCGGCTTTACTTTATAATTCACCCCTCCACTTT. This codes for CAWSFRAGSALLYNSPLHF.

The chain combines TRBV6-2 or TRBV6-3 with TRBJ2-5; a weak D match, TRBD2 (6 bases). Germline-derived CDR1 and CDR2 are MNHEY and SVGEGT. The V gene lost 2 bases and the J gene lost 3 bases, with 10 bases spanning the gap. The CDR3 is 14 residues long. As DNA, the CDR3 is TGTGCCAGCAGTTACCCCAAGCGGGAAGAGACCCAGTACTTC. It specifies CASSYPKREETQYF.